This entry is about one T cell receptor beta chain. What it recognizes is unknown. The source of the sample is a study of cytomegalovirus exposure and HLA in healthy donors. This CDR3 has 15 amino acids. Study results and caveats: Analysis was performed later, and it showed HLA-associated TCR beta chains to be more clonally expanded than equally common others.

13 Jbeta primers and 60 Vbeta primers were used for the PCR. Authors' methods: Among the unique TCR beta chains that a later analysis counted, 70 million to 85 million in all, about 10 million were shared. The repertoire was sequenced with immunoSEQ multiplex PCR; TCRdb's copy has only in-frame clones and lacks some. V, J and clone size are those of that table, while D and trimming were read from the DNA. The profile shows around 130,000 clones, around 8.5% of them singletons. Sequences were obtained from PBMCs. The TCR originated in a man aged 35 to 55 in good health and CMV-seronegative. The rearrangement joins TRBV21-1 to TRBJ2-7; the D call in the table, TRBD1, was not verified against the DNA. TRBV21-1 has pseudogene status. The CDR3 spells CASTTKAGNTYEQYF. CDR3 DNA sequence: TGTGCCAGCACTACCAAGGCAGGGAACACCTACGAGCAGTACTTC.